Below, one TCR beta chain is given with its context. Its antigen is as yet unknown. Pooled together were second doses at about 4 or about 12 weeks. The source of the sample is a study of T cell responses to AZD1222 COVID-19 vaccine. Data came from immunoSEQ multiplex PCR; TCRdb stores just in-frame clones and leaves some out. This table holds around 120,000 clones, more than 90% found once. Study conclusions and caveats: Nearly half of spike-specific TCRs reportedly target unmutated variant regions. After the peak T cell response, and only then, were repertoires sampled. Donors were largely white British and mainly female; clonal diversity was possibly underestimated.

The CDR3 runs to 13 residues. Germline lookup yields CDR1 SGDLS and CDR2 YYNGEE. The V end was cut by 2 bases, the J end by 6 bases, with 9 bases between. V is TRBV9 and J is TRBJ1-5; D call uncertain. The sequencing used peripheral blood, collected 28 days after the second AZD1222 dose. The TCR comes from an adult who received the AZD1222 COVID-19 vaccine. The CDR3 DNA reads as TGTGCCAGCAGCGTTGGGGAAAGTCAGCCCCAGCATTTT. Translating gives CASSVGESQPQHF.